This T cell receptor beta chain was sequenced during a study of cytomegalovirus exposure and HLA in healthy donors. Overall study results and limits: Across donors, most TCRs were seen rarely, yet some public ones were widespread.

Healthy bone marrow donors made up the donors. The CDR3 is 16 amino acids. The germline V gene encodes CDR1 SEHNR and CDR2 FQNEAQ (reference sequence). The V end was cut by 3 bases, the J end by 0 bases, with 9 bases between. The count of this clone is one. Its antigen is undetermined. The PCR used 60 Vbeta and 13 Jbeta primers. Per the study methods: A later analysis counted 70 million to 85 million unique TCR beta chains, around 12 million shared. Measured with immunoSEQ multiplex PCR; TCRdb has only the in-frame clones, and not every one. D and trimming were read from the DNA, whereas the V and J calls and clone size are those reported in that table. Of about 94,000 clones in the sample, around 80% were seen once.

The receptor's source is a woman aged 60 to 75 in good health and CMV-seronegative. The gene calls are TRBV7-9 and TRBJ2-6; D is unresolved. Sequencing used PBMCs. CDR3 sequence: CASSFFSSSGANVLTF. The CDR3 bases are TGTGCCAGCAGCTTTTTCTCGAGCTCTGGGGCCAACGTCCTGACTTTC.